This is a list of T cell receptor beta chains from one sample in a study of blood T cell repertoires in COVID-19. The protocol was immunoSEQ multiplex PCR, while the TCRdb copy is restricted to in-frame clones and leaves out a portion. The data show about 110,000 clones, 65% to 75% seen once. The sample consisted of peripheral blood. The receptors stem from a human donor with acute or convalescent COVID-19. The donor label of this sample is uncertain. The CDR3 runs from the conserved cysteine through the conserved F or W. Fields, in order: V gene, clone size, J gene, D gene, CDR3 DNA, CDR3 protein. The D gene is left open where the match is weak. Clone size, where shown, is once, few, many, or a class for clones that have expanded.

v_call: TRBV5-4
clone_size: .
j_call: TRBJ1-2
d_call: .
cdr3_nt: TGTGCCAGCGGCAATCTAGATCCACCCATCTACACCTTC
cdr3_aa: CASGNLDPPIYTF

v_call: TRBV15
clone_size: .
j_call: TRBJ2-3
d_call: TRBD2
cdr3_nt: TGTGCCACCAGCAGAGATTATGGGAAGCGGGGGGGCAGAGGCACAGATACGCAGTATTTT
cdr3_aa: CATSRDYGKRGGRGTDTQYF

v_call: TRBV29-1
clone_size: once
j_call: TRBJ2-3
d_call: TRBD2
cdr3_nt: TGCACCGCGGGGGTCACCAGAACGCAGTATTTT
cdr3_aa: CTAGVTRTQYF

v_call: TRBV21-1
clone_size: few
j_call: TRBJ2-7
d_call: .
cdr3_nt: TGTGCCAGCAGTGAAGGGGGTACAGGGGGCGTCTTCTACGAGCAGTACTTC
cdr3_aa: CASSEGGTGGVFYEQYF

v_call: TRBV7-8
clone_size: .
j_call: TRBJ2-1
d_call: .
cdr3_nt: TGTGCCAGCACATCTACCGGGGGATACAATGAGCAGTTCTTC
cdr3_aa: CASTSTGGYNEQFF

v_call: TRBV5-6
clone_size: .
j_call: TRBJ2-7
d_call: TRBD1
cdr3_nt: TGTGCCAGCAGCCCGAATGGACAGGGGGGCTCCTACGAGCAGTACTTC
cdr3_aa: CASSPNGQGGSYEQYF

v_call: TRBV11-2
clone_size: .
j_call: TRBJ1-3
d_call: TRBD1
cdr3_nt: TGTGCCAGCAGCCCCCGTAACAGGGGCGGTGGAAACACCATATATTTT
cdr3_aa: CASSPRNRGGGNTIYF

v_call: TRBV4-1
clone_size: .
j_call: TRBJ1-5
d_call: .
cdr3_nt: TGCGCCAGCAGCCAAGATAGGGGTAGCAATCAGCCCCAGCATTTT
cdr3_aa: CASSQDRGSNQPQHF

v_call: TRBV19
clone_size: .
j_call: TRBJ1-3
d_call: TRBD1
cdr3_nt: TGTGCCAGTAGTCGACAGGGAGTCTCTGGAAACACCATATATTTT
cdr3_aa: CASSRQGVSGNTIYF

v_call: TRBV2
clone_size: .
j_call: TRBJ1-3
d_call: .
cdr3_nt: TGTGCCAGCAGTGAGTTACTTGGAAACACCATATATTTT
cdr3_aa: CASSELLGNTIYF

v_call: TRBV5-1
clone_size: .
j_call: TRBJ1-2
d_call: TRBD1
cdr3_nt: TGCGCCAGCAGCCAGGACAGGGGGGTCTATGGCTACACCTTC
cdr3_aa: CASSQDRGVYGYTF

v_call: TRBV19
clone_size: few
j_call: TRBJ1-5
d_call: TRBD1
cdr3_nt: TGTGCCAGTAGTTCCGACAGGGGAAATAATCAGCCCCAGCATTTT
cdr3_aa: CASSSDRGNNQPQHF

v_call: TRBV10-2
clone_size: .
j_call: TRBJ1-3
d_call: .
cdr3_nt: TGCGCCAGCGGAGTACAACTACTCTCTGGAAACACCATATATTTT
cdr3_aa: CASGVQLLSGNTIYF

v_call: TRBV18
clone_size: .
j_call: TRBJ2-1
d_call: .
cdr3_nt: TGTGCCAGCTCACCAGTTCACGAGGCTTTCAATGAGCAGTTCTTC
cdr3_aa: CASSPVHEAFNEQFF

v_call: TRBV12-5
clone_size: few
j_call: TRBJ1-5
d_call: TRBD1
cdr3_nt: TGTGCTAGTGGTTGGGACAGGGGCATCAATCAGCCCCAGCATTTT
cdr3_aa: CASGWDRGINQPQHF

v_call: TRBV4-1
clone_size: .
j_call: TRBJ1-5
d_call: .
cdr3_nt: TGCGCCAGCAGCCAAGCTGGGCCTAATCAGCCCCAGCATTTT
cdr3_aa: CASSQAGPNQPQHF

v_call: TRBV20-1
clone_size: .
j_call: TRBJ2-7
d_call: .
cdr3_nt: TGCAGTGCTAGTGGTCTCATGAGAACAGGGAGTATAGGCGAGCAGTACTTC
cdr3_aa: CSASGLMRTGSIGEQYF

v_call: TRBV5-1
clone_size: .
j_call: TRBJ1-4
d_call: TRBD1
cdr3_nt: TGCGCCAGCAGCACCGGGGACAGCAGAATCGAAAAACTGTTTTTT
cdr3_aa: CASSTGDSRIEKLFF

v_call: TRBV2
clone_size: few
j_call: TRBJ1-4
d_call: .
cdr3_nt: TGTGCCAGCTCCCCCGCGCGGGAAAAACTGTTTTTT
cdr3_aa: CASSPAREKLFF

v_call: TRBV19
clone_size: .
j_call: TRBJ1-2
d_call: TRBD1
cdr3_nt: TGTGCCAGTAGTATAGAGGGACAGGGAAGGTATGGCTACACCTTC
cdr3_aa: CASSIEGQGRYGYTF

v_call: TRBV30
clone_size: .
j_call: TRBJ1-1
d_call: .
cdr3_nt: TGTGCCTGGAGGTACGGGTTGAACACTGAAGCTTTCTTT
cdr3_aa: CAWRYGLNTEAFF

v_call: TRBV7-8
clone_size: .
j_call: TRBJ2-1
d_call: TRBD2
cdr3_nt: TGTGCCAGCAGCCCAGCCGGGACTAGCGGTTTCAATGAGCAGTTCTTC
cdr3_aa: CASSPAGTSGFNEQFF

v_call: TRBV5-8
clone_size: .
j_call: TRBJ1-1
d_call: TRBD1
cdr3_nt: TGTGCCAGCAGCCTTCGTGGGACAGCTAACACTGAAGCTTTCTTT
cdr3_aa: CASSLRGTANTEAFF

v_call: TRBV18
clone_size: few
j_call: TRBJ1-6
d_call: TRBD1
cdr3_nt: TGTGCCAGCTCGGCGACAGGGGGTAATTCACCCCTCCACTTT
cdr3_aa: CASSATGGNSPLHF

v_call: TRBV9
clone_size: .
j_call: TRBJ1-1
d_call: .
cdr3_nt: TGTGCCAGCAGCGTAGGAAGGGGACAGAACACTGAAGCTTTCTTT
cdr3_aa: CASSVGRGQNTEAFF

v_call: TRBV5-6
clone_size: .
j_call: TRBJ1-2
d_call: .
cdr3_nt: TGTGCCAGCAGCTTGGAACAGAACTATGGCTACACCTTC
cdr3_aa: CASSLEQNYGYTF

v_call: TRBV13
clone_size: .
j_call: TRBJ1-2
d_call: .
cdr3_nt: TGTGCCAGCAGCTTAGGGGGGGCGCGGGGCTACACCTTC
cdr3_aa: CASSLGGARGYTF

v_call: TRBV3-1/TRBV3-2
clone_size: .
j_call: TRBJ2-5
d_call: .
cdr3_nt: TGTGCCAGCAGCCTAACAGGGTCCCGAGAGACCCAGTACTTC
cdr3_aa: CASSLTGSRETQYF

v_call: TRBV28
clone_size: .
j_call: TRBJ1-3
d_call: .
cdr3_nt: TGTGCCAGCAGTTTATTTGGGCCTTCTGGAAACACCATATATTTT
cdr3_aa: CASSLFGPSGNTIYF